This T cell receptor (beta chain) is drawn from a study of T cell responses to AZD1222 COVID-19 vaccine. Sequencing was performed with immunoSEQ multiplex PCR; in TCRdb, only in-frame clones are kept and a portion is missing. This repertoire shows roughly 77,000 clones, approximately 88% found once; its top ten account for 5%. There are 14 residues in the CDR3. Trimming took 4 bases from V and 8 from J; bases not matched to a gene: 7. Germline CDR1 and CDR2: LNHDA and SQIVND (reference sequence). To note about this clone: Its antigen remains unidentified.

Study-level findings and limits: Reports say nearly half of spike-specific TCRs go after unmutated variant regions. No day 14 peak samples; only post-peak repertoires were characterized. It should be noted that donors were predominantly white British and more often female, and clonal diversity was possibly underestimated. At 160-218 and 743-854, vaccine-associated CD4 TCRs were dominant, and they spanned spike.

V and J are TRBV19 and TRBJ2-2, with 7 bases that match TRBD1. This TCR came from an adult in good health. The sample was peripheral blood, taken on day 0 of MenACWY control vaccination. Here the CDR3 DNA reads TGTGCCAGTAGTACTGGGACAGCCAAGGGGGAGCTGTTTTTT. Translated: CASSTGTAKGELFF.